A selection of T cell receptor beta chains follows, all from one sample in a study of blood T cell repertoires in COVID-19. Assay used: immunoSEQ multiplex PCR; TCRdb lists only in-frame clones, some missing. This sample carries approximately 75,000 clones, approximately 78% of them seen once, and the ten largest clones take more than 9.5%. Material: peripheral blood. The receptor set was obtained from a woman of 80 years or more with acute or convalescent COVID-19. Both conserved end residues are part of each CDR3. The order of the fields is CDR3 protein, CDR3 DNA, CDR3 length, J gene, clone size, V gene, D gene. A D gene is named only where the DNA matches it firmly. A row's size may be missing; if present it is once, few, many or a size class.

CASSLLPGGIGYTF,TGTGCCAGCAGTTTATTGCCGGGAGGAATTGGCTACACCTTC,14,TRBJ1-2,NA,TRBV28,NA
CASLSGGTFNEQFF,TGTGCCAGCCTTAGCGGGGGGACATTCAATGAGCAGTTCTTC,14,TRBJ2-1,NA,TRBV6-5,TRBD2
CAISEGIGENYGYTF,TGTGCCATCAGTGAGGGTATAGGAGAGAACTATGGCTACACCTTC,15,TRBJ1-2,once,TRBV10-3,NA
CASSQGGGRETQYF,TGTGCCAGCAGTCAGGGCGGGGGTCGCGAGACCCAGTACTTC,14,TRBJ2-5,NA,TRBV6-2/TRBV6-3,TRBD2
CASSSQGAEAFF,TGTGCCAGCAGCTCTCAGGGCGCTGAAGCTTTCTTT,12,TRBJ1-1,NA,TRBV6-5,NA
CASRTGASYEQYF,TGTGCCAGCCGGACAGGGGCCTCATACGAGCAGTACTTC,13,TRBJ2-7,NA,TRBV5-5,TRBD1
CATLPDRASPWEQYF,TGTGCCACCCTCCCCGACAGGGCTTCTCCTTGGGAGCAGTACTTC,15,TRBJ2-7,NA,TRBV6-5,TRBD1
CASRPGQGVIYGYTF,TGTGCCAGCCGGCCGGGACAGGGGGTTATCTATGGCTACACCTTC,15,TRBJ1-2,NA,TRBV6-4,TRBD1
CFPPRGGVFSTDTQYF,TGCTTCCCTCCGCGGGGGGGGGTTTTTAGCACAGATACGCAGTATTTT,16,TRBJ2-3,NA,TRBV5-4,TRBD2
CASSLEGTGANVLTF,TGTGCCAGCAGCTTAGAGGGGACTGGGGCCAACGTCCTGACTTTC,15,TRBJ2-6,NA,TRBV7-6,NA
CAWTGTSFSPLHF,TGTGCCTGGACGGGGACATCTTTTTCACCCCTCCACTTT,13,TRBJ1-6,NA,TRBV30,NA
CASSLGLAGVRTGELFF,TGTGCCAGCAGCTTAGGACTAGCGGGGGTGCGCACCGGGGAGCTGTTTTTT,17,TRBJ2-2,few,TRBV7-9,TRBD2
CASSLGDIANYGYTF,TGCGCCAGCAGCTTGGGAGACATAGCTAACTATGGCTACACCTTC,15,TRBJ1-2,NA,TRBV5-1,NA
CASSFGPEETQYF,TGTGCCAGCAGCTTTGGGCCCGAGGAGACCCAGTACTTC,13,TRBJ2-5,NA,TRBV7-8,NA
CASSLDRATNEKLFF,TGTGCCAGTAGTTTGGACAGGGCAACTAATGAAAAACTGTTTTTT,15,TRBJ1-4,once,TRBV19,TRBD1
CASSGTAYEQYF,TGTGCCAGCAGCGGGACAGCTTACGAGCAGTACTTC,12,TRBJ2-7,few,TRBV6-6,TRBD1
CASSLWGGANYGYTF,TGTGCCAGCAGCTTGTGGGGGGGAGCTAACTATGGCTACACCTTC,15,TRBJ1-2,NA,TRBV5-4,NA
CASSRGQGVSTEAFF,TGTGCCAGTAGCCGTGGACAGGGGGTTAGCACTGAAGCTTTCTTT,15,TRBJ1-1,NA,TRBV19,TRBD1
CASPKQVAGEYQETQYF,TGTGCCAGCCCTAAGCAGGTAGCGGGAGAATACCAAGAGACCCAGTACTTC,17,TRBJ2-5,once,TRBV21-1,NA
CASKGGQISYNEQFF,TGTGCCAGTAAGGGGGGACAGATCTCCTACAATGAGCAGTTCTTC,15,TRBJ2-1,NA,TRBV19,NA
CASSFRDSFNEQFF,TGTGCCAGCAGTTTCCGGGACAGTTTCAATGAGCAGTTCTTC,14,TRBJ2-1,NA,TRBV6-1,TRBD1
CASSLAQGAWAEAFF,TGTGCCAGCAGCTTAGCTCAGGGGGCGTGGGCTGAAGCTTTCTTT,15,TRBJ1-1,NA,TRBV7-8,TRBD1
CASSIGGGREQYF,TGTGCCAGCAGCATCGGCGGCGGCAGAGAGCAGTACTTC,13,TRBJ2-7,NA,TRBV7-8,NA
CSFELGGYNEQFF,TGCAGCTTCGAGCTAGGGGGTTACAATGAGCAGTTCTTC,13,TRBJ2-1,once,TRBV29-1,NA
CASAQTTEQESTEAFF,TGTGCCAGCGCCCAGACCACCGAACAGGAGTCAACTGAAGCTTTCTTT,16,TRBJ1-1,NA,TRBV27,NA
CASSFRGQANTDTQYF,TGCGCCAGCAGCTTCCGAGGACAGGCGAACACAGATACGCAGTATTTT,16,TRBJ2-3,NA,TRBV5-1,TRBD1
CATGEFFQETQYF,TGTGCCACCGGGGAGTTTTTCCAAGAGACCCAGTACTTC,13,TRBJ2-5,NA,TRBV7-9,NA
CASSVQEGATGNTIYF,TGTGCCAGCAGTGTTCAGGAGGGGGCAACTGGAAACACCATATATTTT,16,TRBJ1-3,once,TRBV6-1,TRBD1
CATSEYVSGTGWSEQFF,TGTGCCACCAGCGAATACGTGTCCGGGACAGGGTGGTCGGAGCAGTTCTTC,17,TRBJ2-1,NA,TRBV15,TRBD1
CASRTGTSRVGELFF,TGTGCCAGCAGGACAGGGACTAGCAGGGTCGGGGAGCTGTTTTTT,15,TRBJ2-2,once,TRBV2,TRBD2
CASSQTGPLHF,TGTGCCAGCAGCCAAACGGGACCCCTCCACTTT,11,TRBJ1-6,few,TRBV3-1/TRBV3-2,NA
CASSFRIYNEQFF,TGTGCCAGCAGTTTCAGAATTTACAATGAGCAGTTCTTC,13,TRBJ2-1,once,TRBV12-3/TRBV12-4,NA
CATSDPRGIEETQYF,TGTGCCACCAGTGATCCCAGGGGGATTGAAGAGACCCAGTACTTC,15,TRBJ2-5,NA,TRBV24-1,TRBD1
CASSEAASGGMGELFF,TGTGCCAGCAGTGAAGCGGCTAGCGGGGGGATGGGGGAGCTGTTTTTT,16,TRBJ2-2,NA,TRBV2,TRBD2
CASSLAGADTGELFF,TGCGCCAGCAGCTTGGCAGGGGCCGACACCGGGGAGCTGTTTTTT,15,TRBJ2-2,NA,TRBV5-1,NA
CATVRDRGAINTIYF,TGTGCCACGGTCCGGGACAGGGGGGCTATAAACACCATATATTTT,15,TRBJ1-3,NA,TRBV19,TRBD1
CASGLDRGNTEAFF,TGTGCCAGCGGACTAGACAGGGGGAACACTGAAGCTTTCTTT,14,TRBJ1-1,NA,TRBV2,TRBD1
CASSAWTSNLDNEQFF,TGTGCCAGTAGTGCCTGGACTAGCAATCTCGACAATGAGCAGTTCTTC,16,TRBJ2-1,NA,TRBV19,TRBD2
CASSHLPTQGLGGNTIYF,TGTGCCAGCAGCCATTTGCCGACTCAGGGGCTGGGGGGAAACACCATATATTTT,18,TRBJ1-3,NA,TRBV11-2,NA
CASRGETNSYGYTF,TGTGCCAGCAGGGGCGAAACAAATAGTTATGGCTACACCTTC,14,TRBJ1-2,NA,TRBV6-6,NA
CASSLKGGHGYTF,TGTGCCAGCAGCTTGAAAGGGGGTCATGGCTACACCTTC,13,TRBJ1-2,NA,TRBV7-2,NA
CASSQTRSIYTF,TGTGCCAGCAGCCAGACGAGGTCAATCTACACCTTC,12,TRBJ1-2,NA,TRBV14,NA
CASSKGLAGGSYEQYF,TGTGCCAGCAGCAAGGGACTAGCGGGGGGTTCCTACGAGCAGTACTTC,16,TRBJ2-7,NA,TRBV4-2,TRBD2
CASSVQGYTEAFF,TGTGCCAGCAGCGTTCAGGGTTACACTGAAGCTTTCTTT,13,TRBJ1-1,once,TRBV5-4,NA
CASSDQGGGKYNEQFF,TGCGCCAGCAGTGATCAGGGCGGGGGTAAATACAATGAGCAGTTCTTC,16,TRBJ2-1,NA,TRBV10-1,TRBD2
CSASRRGGTDTQYF,TGCAGTGCTAGTAGGCGGGGAGGCACAGATACGCAGTATTTT,14,TRBJ2-3,NA,TRBV20-1,NA
CASSLQANILETQYF,TGTGCCAGCAGCCTTCAGGCCAACATTCTAGAGACCCAGTACTTC,15,TRBJ2-5,NA,TRBV9,NA
CASSSGLDNSPLHF,TGCGCCAGCAGCTCGGGACTGGATAATTCACCCCTCCACTTT,14,TRBJ1-6,once,TRBV5-1,NA
CASSQALGTLVADTQYF,TGTGCCAGCAGCCAAGCCCTTGGGACTCTTGTGGCAGATACGCAGTATTTT,17,TRBJ2-3,NA,TRBV14,NA
CASSFMAGDTEAFF,TGTGCCAGCAGCTTTATGGCAGGGGACACTGAAGCTTTCTTT,14,TRBJ1-1,NA,TRBV7-2,NA
CASSSYQGANTGELFF,TGTGCCAGCAGCTCCTATCAAGGGGCGAACACCGGGGAGCTGTTTTTT,16,TRBJ2-2,NA,TRBV7-2,NA
CASSIDAAQGANGYTF,TGTGCCAGTAGTATAGATGCCGCCCAGGGGGCGAATGGCTACACCTTC,16,TRBJ1-2,NA,TRBV19,TRBD1
CASSFRTAGNSPLHF,TGTGCCAGCAGCTTCCGGACAGCTGGAAATTCACCCCTCCACTTT,15,TRBJ1-6,NA,TRBV11-2,NA
CASKSEGRHEQYF,TGCGCCAGCAAGTCGGAGGGGAGGCACGAGCAGTACTTC,13,TRBJ2-7,NA,TRBV5-1,NA
CASSLPQGARETQYF,TGTGCCAGCAGCTTGCCGCAGGGGGCGAGGGAGACCCAGTACTTC,15,TRBJ2-5,NA,TRBV5-6,TRBD1
CASSGERGQGTSPLHF,TGTGCCAGCAGTGGAGAAAGAGGACAGGGGACTTCACCCCTCCACTTT,16,TRBJ1-6,many,TRBV6-1,TRBD1
CASCRSRGSNQPQHF,TGTGCCAGCTGCCGGTCGCGAGGTAGCAATCAGCCCCAGCATTTT,15,TRBJ1-5,NA,TRBV6-5,NA
CASSLGSGGTYNEQFF,TGTGCCAGCAGCTTGGGTAGCGGGGGCACCTACAATGAGCAGTTCTTC,16,TRBJ2-1,NA,TRBV11-3,TRBD2
CASSLMGQGEFF,TGTGCCAGCAGCTTAATGGGACAGGGGGAGTTCTTC,12,TRBJ2-1,NA,TRBV7-9,TRBD1
CSVEDRGSLSF,TGCAGCGTAGAGGATCGGGGATCGCTTAGCTTC,11,TRBJ1-2,NA,TRBV29-1,NA